The source of this T cell receptor (beta chain) is a study of blood T cell repertoires in COVID-19. Turning to the study itself: Specimens from acute and convalescent COVID-19 originated in the United States, Italy and Spain. PBMCs, B-cell-depleted T cells, or T cells were the source of the cDNA or gDNA that made up the material.

V gave up 2 bases and J gave up 2 bases, with 5 bases separating them. The length of the CDR3 is 13 residues. CDR1 PRHDT and CDR2 FYEKMQ come from the germline V gene (reference sequence). Per the original data handling: Reference gene primer amplification in the assay estimated nucleated cell counts. Using immunoSEQ multiplex PCR, the repertoire was profiled, and TCRdb retains in-frame clones only, with some absent. The DNA was the basis for D and trimming; V, J and clone size are from that table. The table records roughly 80,000 clones, roughly 79% of them present only once. The J gene is TRBJ2-3, the V gene TRBV13, with D unclear. Sample: peripheral blood. The sequence was collected from a human donor in a cohort sampled during active COVID-19. In DNA, the CDR3 is TGTGCCAGCAGCTTAACATACACAGATACGCAGTATTTT. It specifies CASSLTYTDTQYF.